This entry lists 17 T cell receptor beta chains sequenced from one sample in a study of blood T cell repertoires in COVID-19. Libraries were prepared by immunoSEQ multiplex PCR; TCRdb keeps only in-frame clonotypes and omits some of them. The sample includes around 300,000 clones, 80% to 90% of them seen just once. Sequencing was done on a sample of peripheral blood. These receptors all come from a woman between 45 and 60 years old who had recovered from COVID-19.

This chain joins TRBV7-9 and TRBJ2-1; 7 nucleotides match TRBD2. The CDR3 contains 16 residues. Losses at the gene ends were 3 bases for V and 4 bases for J; bases not matched to a gene: 9. CDR1 and CDR2 from the germline V gene are SEHNR and FQNEAQ (reference sequence). The CDR3 bases are TGTGCCAGCAGCTTTGGGGAGGGAGGGATTTACAATGAGCAGTTCTTC. Translated, it gives CASSFGEGGIYNEQFF. Full variable domain (remainder filled in from reference TRBV7-9 and TRBJ2-1): DTGVSQNPRHKITKRGQNVTFRCDPISEHNRLYWYRQTLGQGPEFLTYFQNEAQLEKSRLLSDRFSAERPKGSFSTLEIQRTEQGDSAMYLCASSFGEGGIYNEQFFGPGTRLTVL.

V is TRBV9 and J is TRBJ2-1; a weak D match, TRBD2 (5 bases). Trimming left V 0 bases short and J 6 bases short, with 7 bases between. Germline-derived CDR1 and CDR2 are SGDLS and YYNGEE. CDR3 length: 13 amino acids. Here the CDR3 reads CASSVELGNEQFF. The CDR3 region has the DNA TGTGCCAGCAGCGTAGAACTAGGCAATGAGCAGTTCTTC. Full variable domain (remainder filled in from reference TRBV9 and TRBJ2-1): DSGVTQTPKHLITATGQRVTLRCSPRSGDLSVYWYQQSLDQGLQFLIQYYNGEERAKGNILERFSAQQFPDLHSELNLSSLELGDSALYFCASSVELGNEQFFGPGTRLTVL.

The rearrangement uses TRBV24-1 and TRBJ2-5; 9 bases align to TRBD1. V was pared by 2 bases and J by 4 bases, with 7 bases of the junction left unmatched. CDR1 and CDR2 (germline): KGHDR, SFDVKD. CDR3 size: 16 residues. The CDR3 DNA sequence: TGTGCCACCAGTGATTGGGGACAGGGAAGTGGAGAGACCCAGTACTTC. Translation gives CATSDWGQGSGETQYF.

This clone was seen only a few times. The chain employs TRBV5-5 and TRBJ2-5; 7 bases match TRBD1. The V gene end was trimmed by 0 bases and the J gene end by 7 bases; junction bases not matched to a gene: 12. Germline CDR1 and CDR2: SGHKS and YYEKEE (reference sequence). The CDR3 consists of 16 residues. The CDR3 bases are TGTGCCAGCAGCTTGGATCAGGGGGATCTAGGGGGGACCCAGTACTTC. Its protein is CASSLDQGDLGGTQYF.

In its sample, this clone was seen once. The genes are TRBV4-3 and TRBJ2-1; D call uncertain. Trimming shortened V by 0 bases and J by 7 bases, and 10 bases separated the two germline ends. Germline V gives CDR1 LGHNA, CDR2 YSLEER. The CDR3 contains 14 residues. CDR3 loop: CASSQEVLLNEQFF. The CDR3 DNA is TGCGCCAGCAGCCAAGAGGTACTCTTGAATGAGCAGTTCTTC.

The chain links TRBV7-2 to TRBJ2-1; TRBD1 aligns across 7 bases. The CDR3 runs to 19 residues. J gave up 0 bases and V 5 bases, and 16 bases lay outside the gene matches. Germline V gene lookup returns CDR1 SGHTA and CDR2 FQGNSA. CDR3 nucleotides: TGTGCCAGCAGCCCGTGGGGACAGAAAACGGGGAGCTCCTACAATGAGCAGTTCTTC. It specifies CASSPWGQKTGSSYNEQFF.

This clone was counted between two and nine times. This chain joins TRBV27 and TRBJ2-7, with TRBD1 matching 9 bases. V lost 8 bases and J lost 2; bases outside the gene matches: 4. Germline CDR1 MNHEY, CDR2 SMNVEV (reference sequence). The CDR3 is 13 residues long. CDR3 DNA: TGTGCCAGCGGCGGGACAGGGACCTACGAGCAGTACTTC. This codes for CASGGTGTYEQYF.

This clone was counted only a few times. This chain uses TRBV7-2 with TRBJ2-7, with a possible D match to TRBD1 (6 bases). Germline lookup yields CDR1 SGHTA and CDR2 FQGNSA. Trimming removed 4 bases at V and 2 bases at J, with 18 bases between. The CDR3 has 16 residues. CDR3 coding DNA: TGTGCCAGCAGCTATCGGGCAGGGGCTACCCCCTACGAGCAGTACTTC. This translates into CASSYRAGATPYEQYF.

The V call is TRBV7-9, the J call TRBJ1-2; D might be TRBD1 (5 bases). The length of the CDR3 is 14 residues. The germline gives CDR1 SEHNR, CDR2 FQNEAQ (reference sequence). V shed 4 bases and J shed 4 bases, with 13 bases lying between them. The CDR3: CASSSGTRLYGYTF. The CDR3, as DNA: TGTGCCAGCAGCTCCGGGACTCGACTCTATGGCTACACCTTC.

The chain employs TRBV30 and TRBJ1-2; tentative D call: TRBD1 (5 bases). Germline V gene data show CDR1 as GTSNPN and CDR2 as SVGIG (reference sequence). The length of the CDR3 is 12 residues. Deletions cut 2 bases from V and 2 bases from J, with 6 bases between. CDR3 loop: CAWSKGNYGYTF. In nucleotides, the CDR3 is TGTGCCTGGAGTAAGGGGAACTATGGCTACACCTTC.

The chain joins TRBV18 to TRBJ2-7; 8 bases agree with TRBD1. This CDR3 has 16 amino acids. Trimming took 1 base from V and 5 from J; bases not matched to a gene: 10. Germline V gene sequence: CDR1 KGHSH, CDR2 LQKENI. CDR3 in DNA: TGTGCCAGCTCACCACAGTTGAGACAGGGGTACAACGAGCAGTACTTC. Encoded protein: CASSPQLRQGYNEQYF.

The CDR3 coding sequence is TGTGCCACCAACCCGGGACAGGGAAACTATGGCTACACCTTC. Encoded protein: CATNPGQGNYGYTF. The chain couples TRBV24-1 to TRBJ1-2, with TRBD1 matching 9 bases. Germline trimming cut 8 bases from V and 2 bases from J; bases unmatched to any gene: 5. The CDR3 spans 14 residues. Germline CDR1 reads KGHDR; CDR2 reads SFDVKD.

The gene calls are TRBV7-3 and TRBJ2-3; tentative D call: TRBD2 (5 bases). Germline V gene sequence: CDR1 SGHTA, CDR2 FQGTGA. V shed 6 bases and J shed 0 bases, with 16 bases lying between them. The CDR3 extends over 16 amino acids. The CDR3 spells CASRPAPLASTDTQYF. As DNA, the CDR3 is TGTGCCAGCAGACCAGCCCCCCTAGCCAGCACAGATACGCAGTATTTT.

V usage is TRBV2 and J usage is TRBJ1-4, with TRBD1 matching over 7 bases. This CDR3 region has 15 residues. Trimming at V came to 5 bases and at J to 8 bases, leaving 11 bases not matched to a gene. CDR1 and CDR2 (germline): SNHLY, FYNNEI. CDR3: CASSRNPGTEEKLFF. CDR3 sequence (DNA): TGTGCCAGCAGTAGAAACCCCGGGACAGAGGAAAAACTGTTTTTT. Combining the CDR3 with reference TRBV2 and TRBJ1-4 gives the whole variable domain EPEVTQTPSHQVTQMGQEVILRCVPISNHLYFYWYRQILGQKVEFLVSFYNNEISEKSEIFDDQFSVERPDGSNFTLKIRSTKLEDSAMYFCASSRNPGTEEKLFFGSGTQLSVL.

V and J are TRBV7-9 and TRBJ1-1; D is unresolved. V was pared by 2 bases and J by 5 bases, with 12 bases between. CDR3 size: 14 residues. Per germline, CDR1 SEHNR and CDR2 FQNEAQ (reference sequence). The DNA for the CDR3 is TGTGCCAGCAGCTTACGTCTCGGGGATACTGAAGCTTTCTTT. Encoded protein: CASSLRLGDTEAFF.

The gene calls are TRBV18 and TRBJ2-7; TRBD2 is a possible D gene (6 bases). The germline V and J ends were trimmed by 6 bases and 3 bases, with 15 bases remaining between them. Germline V gives CDR1 KGHSH, CDR2 LQKENI. There are 14 residues in the CDR3. CDR3 in amino acids: CASSGGGGGYEQYF. DNA for the CDR3: TGTGCCAGCTCCGGTGGTGGGGGAGGCTACGAGCAGTACTTC.

The chain is built from TRBV7-3 and TRBJ2-3; 8 positions match TRBD2. This CDR3 has 18 amino acids. The V gene's germline CDR1 is SGHTA and CDR2 FQGTGA. V was pared by 4 bases and J by 0 bases, with 12 bases of the junction left unmatched. This CDR3 is CASSSPGGGRGSTDTQYF. CDR3 nucleotides: TGTGCCAGCAGCTCACCCGGGGGGGGCCGAGGTAGCACAGATACGCAGTATTTT.